The clone carrying this T cell receptor (beta chain) was found a few times. Antigen specificity is unknown. This CDR3 is 18 amino acids long. Germline loops: CDR1 SNHLY, CDR2 FYNNEI. J gave up 2 bases and V 0 bases, and 8 bases lay outside the gene matches. The sample originates from a study of T-cell memory formation after mild COVID-19. Overall study findings and caveats: Contracting CD4+ clones lay largely in CM and EM, with CD8+ ones residing in EMRA. Clonal second-wave expansions that peaked on day 37 had unconfirmed SARS-CoV-2 specificity. A subset of responding clones appeared in pre-infection memory, suggesting cross-reactive memory joined.

Employing constant-segment primers, 5'RACE generated TCR alpha and TCR beta cDNA libraries bearing sample barcodes and UMIs. One entry per CDR3 protein, called by TCRdb with MiXCR from the 5' RACE reads. The sample includes roughly 350,000 distinct CDR3 sequences, 25% to 30% of them seen just once. This chain connects TRBV2 to TRBJ2-3; 10 bases align to TRBD2. This receptor was identified in an adult woman who had mild COVID-19 (a few samples of this study predate the infection). Cell type and time point are not known. Material for sequencing was PBMCs or a T cell subset sorted from them (not recorded which). The chain's CDR3 is CASSEARLAGGPTDTQYF. The CDR3 DNA is TGTGCCAGCAGTGAAGCGCGATTAGCGGGGGGACCCACAGATACGCAGTATTTT. Full variable domain (rest looked up from reference TRBV2 and TRBJ2-3): EPEVTQTPSHQVTQMGQEVILRCVPISNHLYFYWYRQILGQKVEFLVSFYNNEISEKSEIFDDQFSVERPDGSNFTLKIRSTKLEDSAMYFCASSEARLAGGPTDTQYFGPGTRLTVL.